A single T cell receptor beta chain is shown here with its context. The libraries were made with immunoSEQ v3. The table came from immunoSEQ multiplex PCR; TCRdb's copy has only in-frame clones and leaves some out. The sample yields more than 35,000 clones, over 70% seen once. The CDR3 consists of 13 residues. Trimming took 4 bases from V and 2 from J, leaving 10 bases between them. Germline CDR1 reads SGHNT; CDR2 reads YYREEE (reference sequence). The data derive from a study of TIL therapy for anti-PD-1-resistant metastatic lung cancer. Across the study: Half of patients were current or former smokers. Tumors carried a median 1.5 non-synonymous mutations per megabase.

Time point reported: pre-treatment sample, taken before nivolumab and TIL therapy. V gene TRBV5-4 combines with J gene TRBJ2-7, with D tentatively TRBD1 (6 bases). Source: blood, taken at baseline. The TCR comes from a person aged 30 to 80 with non-small cell lung cancer. As DNA, the CDR3 is TGTGCCAGCAGCCCAAGGGACACCTACGAGCAGTACTTC. Residues: CASSPRDTYEQYF.